This entry concerns a single T cell receptor (beta chain). Antigen unknown. Splitting of CD4+ cells produced CD45RA+ naive and CD45RA-negative memory subsets. Several immunoSEQ plates received, in even portions, the genomic DNA of each subset. Profiling relied on immunoSEQ multiplex PCR, and the TCRdb table lists in-frame clones only, not all of them. The table shows roughly 2.4 million clones, with 90% to 96% occurring only once. The CDR3 has 16 residues. The germline V gene has CDR1 MGHRA and CDR2 YSYEKL. Trimming took off 4 bases at V and 3 bases at J, with 16 bases between the two ends. This entry comes from a study of shared clonotypes between healthy human individuals. Study findings and constraints: Tissues were not sampled, only blood, and their repertoires likely differ.

The sample consisted of naive CD4+ T cells sorted from blood. Subset defined: CD45RA+ positively selected. The source of this sequence is a man between 18 and 29 years old in good health. This chain links TRBV4-1 with TRBJ1-5, with unresolved D. CDR3: CASSRIGSLPNQPQHF. For the CDR3, the DNA is TGCGCCAGCAGCCGGATAGGGTCTTTACCCAATCAGCCCCAGCATTTT.